This TCR beta chain was identified in a study of T cells after yellow fever vaccination. Study-wide results and caveats: Booster sampling recovered most clones from primary vaccination (under 97% CD4, approximately 88% CD8). Shared CD4/CD8 clonotypes were a small share, likely from convergent recombination.

Template switching by 5'RACE produced TCR cDNA, adding a universal primer site and UMIs. TCRdb itself ran the 5' RACE reads through MiXCR, one entry per CDR3 protein. In the table there are some 29,000 distinct CDR3 sequences, around 5% of which are singletons. This clonotype came up many times. Its cognate antigen is unknown. The CDR3 totals 15 residues. Germline V gene sequence: CDR1 MNHEY, CDR2 SVGAGI. The trim removed 5 bases at V and 4 bases at J, leaving 5 bases unmatched. The chain links TRBV6-5 to TRBJ2-1; TRBD2 matches at 10 bases. The receptor comes from a man aged 30 to 45 who received the YFV17D yellow fever vaccine. The specimen was CD8+ T cells sorted from PBMCs, collected 10 days after the yellow fever booster vaccination. The CDR3 here is CASSQIAGGYNEQFF. CDR3 nucleotide sequence: TGTGCCAGCAGTCAGATAGCGGGAGGTTACAATGAGCAGTTCTTC.